The 10 T cell receptor beta chains below come from one sample, sequenced in a study of CD8+CD57+ T cells in acquired aplastic anemia. Genomic DNA, the template, was used for profiling of the TCR beta VDJ and CDR3. Each CDR3 protein is one row after TCRdb ran MiXCR on the reads. Seen here are about 62,000 distinct CDR3 sequences, roughly 54% observed once, and the top ten hold 2.5%. Specimen: sorted CD4+, CD8+, or CD8+CD57+ T cells (not recorded which) from PBMCs. The origin of the receptors is a human donor in good health, serving as a control.

The chain carries TRBV11-1 and TRBJ1-1, with D unresolved. The V end lost 1 base, the J end lost 0 bases, and 12 bases lay between the germline ends. Per the germline V gene, CDR1 is SGHAT and CDR2 is FQDESV (reference sequence). The CDR3 runs to 16 residues. CDR3 loop: CASSLDPNTMNTEAFF. CDR3 sequence (DNA): TGTGCCAGCAGCTTAGACCCCAATACCATGAACACTGAAGCTTTCTTT.

The chain carries TRBV13 and TRBJ1-2; D gene uncertain. The CDR3 contains 17 residues. Between the trimmed V and J ends, which lost 4 bases and 8 bases, there was a span of 26 bases. Germline lookup yields CDR1 PRHDT and CDR2 FYEKMQ (reference sequence). DNA of the CDR3: TGTGCCAGCAGCTCAACCCGTTCCAATAACGGGTTAGGCGGCTACACCTTC. This gives the protein CASSSTRSNNGLGGYTF.

This clonotype was counted at least ten times. The chain has TRBV19 and TRBJ1-3; 7 bases are a match to TRBD1. The trim removed 3 bases at V and 2 bases at J, leaving 4 bases unmatched. Germline V gene lookup returns CDR1 LNHDA and CDR2 SQIVND (reference sequence). This CDR3 has 15 amino acids. The DNA of the CDR3 is TGTGCCAGTAGTATGCGGGACAGCGCTGGAAACACCATATATTTT. It translates to CASSMRDSAGNTIYF. Full variable domain (remainder filled in from reference TRBV19 and TRBJ1-3): DGGITQSPKYLFRKEGQNVTLSCEQNLNHDAMYWYRQDPGQGLRLIYYSQIVNDFQKGDIAEGYSVSREKKESFPLTVTSAQKNPTAFYLCASSMRDSAGNTIYFGEGSWLTVV.

The genes are TRBV25-1 and TRBJ2-7; 8 bases map to TRBD1. V shed 3 bases, J shed 3 bases, and the junction held 7 bases outside the gene matches. The CDR3 runs to 15 residues. Germline-derived CDR1 and CDR2 are MGHDK and SYGVNS. Here the CDR3 DNA reads TGTGCCAGCAGTGACCCCGGTGGACAGGGCTACGAGCAGTACTTC. Its protein is CASSDPGGQGYEQYF.

The chain employs TRBV11-1 and TRBJ2-2; possible D gene TRBD2, 6 bases. Germline V gene data show CDR1 as SGHAT and CDR2 as FQDESV (reference sequence). The CDR3 has 17 amino acids. V was cut by 1 base and J by 4 bases, with 16 bases left in between. DNA of the CDR3: TGTGCCAGCAGCTTAGGCGGGGCAGGACGAAGCACCGGGGAGCTGTTTTTT. Its protein product is CASSLGGAGRSTGELFF.

This clonotype showed up just once. This rearrangement joins TRBV2 to TRBJ1-5, with 7 bases fitting TRBD1. With V trimmed by 1 base and J by 7 bases, 7 bases remained unmatched. This CDR3 region has 15 residues. Looked up from germline, CDR1 is SNHLY and CDR2 is FYNNEI. CDR3 sequence reads: CASSEGRQGGQPQHF. CDR3 nucleotide sequence: TGTGCCAGCAGTGAAGGTAGACAGGGTGGGCAGCCCCAGCATTTT.

The V gene is TRBV18, the J gene TRBJ1-4; TRBD1 aligns across 8 bases. Germline CDR1 and CDR2: KGHSH and LQKENI. Unmatched junction bases numbered 11, after V lost 6 bases and J lost 8 bases. The CDR3 loop spans 15 amino acids. CDR3 region: CASSPRTGNGEKLFF. CDR3 in DNA: TGTGCCAGCTCGCCTCGGACAGGGAATGGGGAAAAACTGTTTTTT.

The V call is TRBV10-3, the J call TRBJ2-1; D could derive from TRBD1 or TRBD2 (6 bases each). The ends were cut back, 3 bases at V and 6 bases at J, with 18 bases in the middle. There are 16 residues in the CDR3. The germline CDR1 and CDR2 sequences are ENHRY and SYGVKD. DNA for the CDR3: TGTGCCATCAGTGACCCGGGACTGGGGGCCAGCAATGAGCAGTTCTTC. Its protein is CAISDPGLGASNEQFF.

Concerning this clonotype itself: A read error may explain this, as a much larger clone is one base away. In nucleotides, the CDR3 is TGTGCCAGCCGACAACCTGGGGATGCGCAGTATTTT. It is translated as CASRQPGDAQYF. This chain links TRBV28 with TRBJ2-3; D gene unclear. This CDR3 has 12 residues. From germline, CDR1 is MDHEN and CDR2 SYDVKM. Trimming left V 8 bases short and J 10 bases short, with 16 bases between.

The gene calls are TRBV29-1 and TRBJ1-2; D is possibly TRBD1 (5 bases). V was shortened by 7 bases and J by 2 bases, with 14 bases between the two germline ends. Germline CDR1 and CDR2: SQVTM and ANQGSEA. The CDR3 runs to 13 residues. The CDR3 DNA sequence: TGCAGCGCTGGGGTCACAGGAAACTATGGCTACACCTTC. Its translation is CSAGVTGNYGYTF.